The entry below describes one T cell receptor beta chain. Sequenced by immunoSEQ multiplex PCR; TCRdb stores in-frame clones only, minus some. The sample holds under 40,000 clones, about nine tenths seen once. The data stem from a study of T cell changes during pregnancy in multiple sclerosis. The germline V gene has CDR1 MNHNS and CDR2 SASEGT. The J segment lost 4 bases and the V segment lost 7 bases, leaving 3 bases of the junction unmatched. This CDR3 is built from 13 residues. The sequencing here drew on CD8+ T cells from peripheral blood mononuclear cells, taken before pregnancy. This TCR was sampled from a female donor with multiple sclerosis, enrolled in a pregnancy study. This chain links TRBV6-1 with TRBJ2-5; 10 positions agree with TRBD1. CDR3 nucleotide sequence: TGTGCCAGCACATGGACAGGGGGAGAGACCCAGTACTTC. Its translation: CASTWTGGETQYF.